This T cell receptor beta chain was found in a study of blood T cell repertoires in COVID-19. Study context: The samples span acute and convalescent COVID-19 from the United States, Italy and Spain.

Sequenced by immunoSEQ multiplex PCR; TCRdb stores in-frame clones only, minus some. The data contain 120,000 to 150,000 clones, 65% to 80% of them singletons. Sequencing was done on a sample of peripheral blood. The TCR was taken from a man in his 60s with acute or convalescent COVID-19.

Here the CDR3 DNA reads TGTGCCATCCGAACGGACACTGAAGCTTTCTTT. This sequence encodes CAIRTDTEAFF. This chain links TRBV10-3 with TRBJ1-1; no reliable D call. This CDR3 is 11 amino acids long. Germline loops: CDR1 ENHRY, CDR2 SYGVKD. V was cut by 8 bases and J by 3 bases, with 7 bases left in between.